This T cell receptor (beta chain) was documented in a study of shared clonotypes between healthy human individuals (dated by TCRdb to 2019 to 2021). Concerning the study at large: The cohort comprised two women and a few men aged 18 to 49 years. To estimate repertoire size and how much clonotypes are shared between individuals, the study performed deep sequencing of blood TCR repertoires from about five healthy adults. Per donor, leukapheresis produced somewhere between about 0.94 and 9.5 billion PBMCs. Libraries were prepared and TCR repertoires were sequenced by different laboratories using diverse techniques, in order to increase sequencing depth and limit assay-specific biases.

What the authors observed across the whole study: Pairwise subsampling led to the expectation that sequencing depth would affect the degree of clonotype sharing among donors. Sampling was restricted to blood, and TCR repertoires in tissues likely differ from the TCR repertoires found in blood. The small number of donors limited the genetic and exposure-history diversity represented.

For this clone: There is no known antigen for this receptor. Base quality data are lacking; no much larger clone is found one base away.

The donors were healthy, HIV-negative adults who had no recently reported acute infections or vaccinations. Only Caucasian adults living in Nashville, Tennessee, USA were represented among the donors. For unsorted samples, approximately 81 million PBMCs were counted, and genomic DNA was extracted using the QIAamp DNA Blood Mini kit. Blood was obtained by leukapheresis, after which PBMCs were separated by Ficoll-Histopaque density gradient centrifugation and cryopreserved in liquid nitrogen vapor phase. Using the deep immunoSEQ assay, multiplex PCR amplified TCR CDR3 regions from genomic DNA. Extracted genomic DNA from each cell subset was spread evenly across all wells of several immunoSEQ 96-well plates, with each plate serving as a replicate. For unsorted PBMC, approximately 0.3 ug genomic DNA, equal to 25,000 to 35,000 T cell genomes, was loaded into each replicate PCR. Genomic DNA from unsorted PBMC was sequenced over ten immunoSEQ deep assay plates. The purified libraries were quantified using a Qubit 3.0 fluorometer, sized with a Bioanalyzer 2100, and then quantified again using the KAPA Library Quantification kit. Every immunoSEQ 96-well plate was sequenced on a dedicated single-read 150-cycle Illumina NextSeq 550 flow cell. Processing in the source paper ran as follows. The immunoSEQ output contained only junctional sequences without quality scores, so filtering could not match that applied to full-length reads. To assign V/J genes and CDR3, sequences were annotated using PyIR, a Python wrapper for IgBLAST v1.9, with IMGT germline references. Reads with weak V/J assignments (E-value above 1e-6), missing CDR3, stop codons, out-of-frame junctions, or ambiguous translated residues were removed. A V3J clonotype was defined by an identical inferred V gene, J gene, and CDR3 amino acid sequence. To compute the percentage overlap between repertoires, the number of shared unique clonotypes was divided by the size of the smaller repertoire. Richness of each repertoire was evaluated using RTK rarefaction, the Chao1 estimator, and Recon v2.1 estimates of unobserved clonotypes. This is the immuneACCESS table as TCRdb keeps it, with only in-frame sequences that have V and J called. A part of the clones is gone; compared with another copy, unresolved V genes explain less than half, and the rest is unexplained. The DNA was the basis for D and trimming; V, J and clone size are from that table. The sample table records 400,000 to 550,000 clones; around three quarters of these occur just once. The ten biggest clones cover roughly 12% of the sample.

The CDR3 covers 15 residues, taking in both the cysteine and the phenylalanine. The read is trimmed to its CDR3 DNA, 45 bases read in frame from base 1. From the germline V gene, CDR1 is MDHEN and CDR2 is SYDVKM. After removal of 8 bases from V and 1 base from J, the junction retains 10 bases not matched to a gene. The chain was built from TRBV28 and TRBJ1-1; TRBD1 agrees with 7 junctional bases. This receptor was taken from a woman in her forties in good health. Some clones in this sample may be carry-over from other donors' samples. Sample: PBMCs. CDR3 sequence: CASAEPRQGNTEAFF. In nucleotides, the sequence is TGTGCCAGCGCCGAACCTCGACAGGGGAACACTGAAGCTTTCTTT.